One sample yielded the 28 T cell receptor beta chains listed below, sequenced in a study of blood T cell repertoires in COVID-19. Generated by immunoSEQ multiplex PCR, the TCRdb table keeps only in-frame clones and is missing some. Found here are 250,000 or so clones, approximately 89% of them singletons; the top ten hold over 2.5%. The sequenced sample consisted of PBMCs or T cells enriched from blood (not recorded which). Source of these receptors: a woman aged 40 to 55 who had been exposed to COVID-19.

The J gene is TRBJ2-1, the V gene TRBV18; D is perhaps TRBD2 (6 bases). The length of the CDR3 is 13 residues. From germline, CDR1 is KGHSH and CDR2 LQKENI. The germline V and J ends were trimmed by 0 bases and 10 bases, with 10 bases remaining between them. The CDR3 sequence is CASSPPLGGEQFF. The DNA for the CDR3 is TGTGCCAGCTCACCACCTTTGGGGGGAGAGCAGTTCTTC.

The chain uses TRBV11-3 and TRBJ1-4, with D uncertain. CDR1 SGHNT and CDR2 YENEEA come from the germline V gene. The V end was cut by 5 bases, the J end by 4 bases, with 14 bases between. The CDR3 spans 15 residues. CDR3 sequence: CASSVGLLLNEKLFF. The CDR3 bases are TGTGCCAGCAGCGTCGGACTGCTCCTTAATGAAAAACTGTTTTTT.

This clone was detected only a few times. This chain connects TRBV5-3 to TRBJ2-1, with D perhaps TRBD2 (6 bases). TRBV5-3 is identified as an open reading frame with a role that is uncertain. The V gene lost 4 bases and the J gene lost 7 bases, with 18 bases spanning the gap. CDR3 length: 15 amino acids. The CDR3 DNA sequence: TGTGCCAGAAGCAGGTTGGAGGGCGCTCTGAATGAGCAGTTCTTC. Its translation is CARSRLEGALNEQFF.

The chain has TRBV4-3 and TRBJ1-2; no firm D call. CDR3 length: 17 amino acids. The ends were cut back, 5 bases at V and 1 base at J, with 20 bases in the middle. From germline, CDR1 is LGHNA and CDR2 YSLEER. The CDR3 DNA follows: TGCGCCAGCAGCTATGAGTATCGGCAGGCGAATAACTATGGCTACACCTTC. This gives the protein CASSYEYRQANNYGYTF.

This sequence joins TRBV9 and TRBJ2-7; 7 bases are shared with TRBD1. Germline values: CDR1 SGDLS, CDR2 YYNGEE. This CDR3 region has 14 residues. With V trimmed by 2 bases and J by 7 bases, 9 bases remained unmatched. The CDR3 DNA reads TGTGCCAGCAGCGTCGGACAGGCCACGGGGGAGCAGTACTTC. Translated, it gives CASSVGQATGEQYF.

The rearrangement joins TRBV12-3 or TRBV12-4 to TRBJ1-1; tentative D call: TRBD1 (5 bases). This CDR3 contains 13 residues. Trimming removed 5 bases at V and 0 bases at J, with 7 bases between. CDR3 loop: CASSPRVNTEAFF. The CDR3 DNA follows: TGTGCCAGCAGTCCCAGGGTGAACACTGAAGCTTTCTTT.

This chain links TRBV4-2 with TRBJ2-1; 9 bases match TRBD1. Trimming removed 4 bases from V and 2 bases from J; junction bases left unmatched: 9. The germline CDR1 and CDR2 sequences are LGHNA and YNFKEQ. The CDR3 is 17 amino acids. In DNA form, the CDR3 reads TGTGCCAGCAGCCTATCCACGGGGGACAGGGCCTACAATGAGCAGTTCTTC. Its protein is CASSLSTGDRAYNEQFF.

This clone was seen at least ten times. The gene calls are TRBV19 and TRBJ2-5; 9 bases are a match to TRBD1. The CDR3 length is 14 residues. V gave up 4 bases and J gave up 5 bases; unmatched junction bases: 5. Per germline, CDR1 LNHDA and CDR2 SQIVND (reference sequence). In DNA form, the CDR3 reads TGTGCCAGTAGTAGGACAGGGGTTTCTGAGACCCAGTACTTC. This codes for CASSRTGVSETQYF.

CDR3 sequence (DNA): TGCAGCGTTGTAGGACAGCATTCTGGAAACACCATATATTTT. Translated: CSVVGQHSGNTIYF. The chain employs TRBV29-1 and TRBJ1-3, with D possibly TRBD1 on 6 matching bases. Per germline, CDR1 SQVTM and CDR2 ANQGSEA. CDR3 length: 14 residues. V shed 4 bases and J shed 1 base, with 11 bases lying between them.

The chain joins TRBV7-3 to TRBJ1-2; D uncertain. Trimming removed 0 bases at V and 0 bases at J, with 17 bases between. The CDR3 has 18 amino acids. CDR1 SGHTA and CDR2 FQGTGA come from the germline V gene. CDR3 sequence (DNA): TGTGCCAGCAGCTTAACGCCCCTCGGCGGGTTAGCTAACTATGGCTACACCTTC. This gives the protein CASSLTPLGGLANYGYTF.

The J gene is TRBJ1-4, the V gene TRBV5-4; tentative D call: TRBD1 (6 bases). V lost 2 bases and J 2 bases, leaving 16 bases between the germline ends. The germline V gene encodes CDR1 SGHNT and CDR2 YYREEE (reference sequence). There are 17 residues in the CDR3. CDR3 in DNA: TGTGCCAGCAGCTTAGGGGGAACTGGTGGTACTAATGAAAAACTGTTTTTT. Translation: CASSLGGTGGTNEKLFF.

This chain connects TRBV18 to TRBJ1-1; D not certain. The CDR3 contains 13 residues. CDR1 and CDR2 from the germline V gene are KGHSH and LQKENI. Trimming removed 4 bases at V and 1 base at J, with 7 bases between. CDR3 sequence: CASSQQPNTEAFF. The DNA of the CDR3 is TGTGCCAGCTCACAACAGCCGAACACTGAAGCTTTCTTT. Combining the CDR3 with reference TRBV18 and TRBJ1-1 gives the whole variable domain NAGVMQNPRHLVRRRGQEARLRCSPMKGHSHVYWYRQLPEEGLKFMVYLQKENIIDESGMPKERFSAEFPKEGPSILRIQQVVRGDSAAYFCASSQQPNTEAFFGQGTRLTVV.

The rearrangement joins TRBV29-1 to TRBJ2-1; D perhaps matches TRBD1 (5 bases). V lost 3 bases and J lost 5, with 20 bases in between. Germline V gene data show CDR1 as SQVTM and CDR2 as ANQGSEA. This CDR3 comprises 16 residues. The CDR3 DNA reads as TGCAGCGTTGATCCAGGGCCTTACCTCAAAGACAATGAGCAGTTCTTC. Protein: CSVDPGPYLKDNEQFF.

The chain is built from TRBV6-5 and TRBJ2-2; D is ambiguous. Germline V gives CDR1 MNHEY, CDR2 SVGAGI. The CDR3 extends over 12 amino acids. Trimming stripped 8 bases from V and 4 bases from J, with 8 bases between. The CDR3 sequence: CASQSRTGELFF. The DNA of the CDR3 is TGTGCCAGCCAAAGCCGCACCGGGGAGCTGTTTTTT.

The V call is TRBV13, the J call TRBJ1-2; 7 positions agree with TRBD1. V dropped 5 bases and J dropped 4; count of bases not matched to a gene: 7. CDR3 length equals 14 residues. Germline CDR1 and CDR2: PRHDT and FYEKMQ (reference sequence). The CDR3 here is CASSTGASIYGYTF. Written as DNA, the CDR3 is TGTGCCAGCAGCACAGGGGCGTCTATCTATGGCTACACCTTC.

The chain links TRBV30 to TRBJ1-1; 8 nucleotides line up with TRBD1. Trimming cost V 5 bases and J 4 bases; bases outside gene matches: 0. CDR1 and CDR2 from the germline V gene are GTSNPN and SVGIG (reference sequence). CDR3 size: 11 residues. The CDR3, as DNA: TGTGCCTGGGACAGGGGCACTGAAGCTTTCTTT. This translates into CAWDRGTEAFF.

This chain joins TRBV5-6 and TRBJ1-1; D not certain. In germline, CDR1 is SGHDT, CDR2 YYEEEE. V was cut by 4 bases and J by 1 base, with 11 bases left in between. The CDR3 loop spans 14 amino acids. This CDR3 reads CASSPLGRNTEAFF. CDR3 in DNA: TGTGCCAGCAGCCCTTTGGGGAGGAACACTGAAGCTTTCTTT.

V is TRBV7-2 and J is TRBJ1-3; no clear D. V lost 6 bases and J 1 base, leaving 7 bases between the germline ends. CDR1 is SGHTA and CDR2 is FQGNSA in the germline V gene. The CDR3 runs to 13 residues. CDR3 sequence (DNA): TGTGCCAGCAGTTTACAATCTGGAAACACCATATATTTT. The encoded protein is CASSLQSGNTIYF.

The chain recombines TRBV11-3 with TRBJ1-4; unclear D gene. The CDR3 length is 15 residues. Trimming removed 0 bases at V and 6 bases at J, with 11 bases between. Germline V gene data show CDR1 as SGHNT and CDR2 as YENEEA. CDR3 sequence (DNA): TGTGCCAGCAGCTTAGAGGGCAGGCCCTATGAAAAACTGTTTTTT. Its protein product is CASSLEGRPYEKLFF.

The chain couples TRBV30 to TRBJ1-1; weak D call: TRBD1 (5 bases). The germline V gene has CDR1 GTSNPN and CDR2 SVGIG (reference sequence). V was shortened by 0 bases and J by 5 bases, with 13 bases between the two germline ends. This CDR3 comprises 14 residues. The DNA for the CDR3 is TGTGCCTGGAGTGTAATCAGGGAGGGGACTGAAGCTTTCTTT. It encodes CAWSVIREGTEAFF.

V and J are TRBV19 and TRBJ1-6, with 10 bases aligning to TRBD1. From germline, CDR1 is LNHDA and CDR2 SQIVND (reference sequence). V dropped 10 bases and J dropped 10; count of bases not matched to a gene: 10. This CDR3 region has 14 residues. The CDR3 coding sequence is TGTGCCACACGAACCGGGACAGGGGAATCACCCCTCCACTTT. Translating it yields CATRTGTGESPLHF. The full variable domain, rest sourced from reference TRBV19 and TRBJ1-6, is DGGITQSPKYLFRKEGQNVTLSCEQNLNHDAMYWYRQDPGQGLRLIYYSQIVNDFQKGDIAEGYSVSREKKESFPLTVTSAQKNPTAFYLCATRTGTGESPLHFGNGTRLTVT.

The rearrangement links TRBV27 to TRBJ1-5, with D maybe TRBD1 (6 bases). The CDR3 totals 15 residues. Germline V gene lookup returns CDR1 MNHEY and CDR2 SMNVEV (reference sequence). Deletions cut 0 bases from V and 6 bases from J, with 12 bases between. CDR3 coding DNA: TGTGCCAGCAGTTTATCGCGTGGGGGCACTCAGCCCCAGCATTTT. Amino acid sequence: CASSLSRGGTQPQHF.

The chain joins TRBV7-2 to TRBJ1-5; 9 bases match TRBD1. The CDR3 covers 18 residues. V lost 6 bases and J lost 0; bases outside the gene matches: 12. From germline, CDR1 is SGHTA and CDR2 FQGNSA. The CDR3 here is CASSRTGTGTLSNQPQHF. In nucleotides, the CDR3 is TGTGCCAGCAGTCGTACCGGGACAGGGACCCTTAGCAATCAGCCCCAGCATTTT.

About this clone itself: One end of the junction does not line up with germline, which may come from a read error. V is TRBV5-1 and J is TRBJ2-3, with 8 bases matching TRBD1. The CDR3 is made up of 13 amino acids. Germline V lookup: CDR1 SGHRS, CDR2 YFSETQ. CDR3 residues: CASRGLITDTQYF. The CDR3 region has the DNA TGTGCCAGCAGGGGGCTTATCACAGATACGCAGTATTTT.

The chain combines TRBV7-9 with TRBJ1-5, with 8 bases matching TRBD1. The ends lost 3 bases at V and 13 bases at J; junction bases unmatched: 8. This CDR3 region has 13 residues. CDR1 SEHNR and CDR2 FQNEAQ come from the germline V gene (reference sequence). This CDR3 reads CASSFAGGKRQHF. As DNA, the CDR3 is TGTGCCAGCAGCTTTGCAGGGGGCAAGCGACAGCATTTT. The variable domain in full, with the rest retrieved from reference TRBV7-9 and TRBJ1-5, is DTGVSQNPRHKITKRGQNVTFRCDPISEHNRLYWYRQTLGQGPEFLTYFQNEAQLEKSRLLSDRFSAERPKGSFSTLEIQRTEQGDSAMYLCASSFAGGKRQHFGDGTRLSIL.

This chain joins TRBV19 and TRBJ2-7, with TRBD1 identical over 11 bases. The V gene's germline CDR1 is LNHDA and CDR2 SQIVND (reference sequence). V lost 0 bases to trimming and J lost 3 bases; unmatched junction nucleotides: 1. This CDR3 is 15 amino acids long. The CDR3 sequence: CASSIDGTGGYEQYF. As DNA, the CDR3 is TGTGCCAGTAGTATAGATGGGACAGGGGGCTACGAGCAGTACTTC.

This clone was counted between two and nine times. This sequence joins TRBV27 and TRBJ2-7, with D perhaps matching TRBD1 (6 bases). The germline V gene encodes CDR1 MNHEY and CDR2 SMNVEV (reference sequence). The CDR3 sequence is 13 residues long. V was clipped by 5 bases and J by 3 bases, with 11 bases between them. In DNA form, the CDR3 reads TGTGCCAGCAGTCCCAGGGGATACTACGAGCAGTACGTC. Amino acids: CASSPRGYYEQYV.

This clone showed up just a few times. The chain recombines TRBV25-1 with TRBJ1-5, with D possibly TRBD1 on 6 matching bases. The V end was cut by 4 bases, the J end by 3 bases, with 7 bases between. Germline lookup yields CDR1 MGHDK and CDR2 SYGVNS. CDR3 length equals 13 residues. The CDR3 here is CASSGQDNQPQHF. CDR3 bases: TGTGCCAGCAGTGGACAGGACAATCAGCCCCAGCATTTT.